Included here is one T cell receptor (beta chain) sequence, with context. Its antigen is not identified. This sample stems from a study of cytomegalovirus exposure and HLA in healthy donors. The study's findings and limits: In an earlier analysis, productive rearrangement rates for most beta V segments clustered near 87% or 30%.

V trimming: 3 bases; J trimming: 7 bases; junction bases outside the gene matches: 1. The CDR3 has 14 amino acids. CDR1 LGHNT and CDR2 FRNRAP come from the germline V gene. Primers included in the PCR were 60 Vbeta and 13 Jbeta primers. Authors' data handling: Among the unique TCR beta chains that a later analysis counted, about 81 million in all, roughly 9.9 million were shared. The repertoire was sequenced with immunoSEQ multiplex PCR; TCRdb's copy has only in-frame clones and lacks some. V and J calls and clone size are as listed in that table; D and trimming were resolved from the DNA. The data show about 190,000 clones, around 80% seen once.

V gene TRBV12-5 combines with J gene TRBJ1-6, with 9 nucleotides matching TRBD1. This receptor was taken from a man aged 40-49 years in good health and CMV-seropositive. Sequenced input: PBMCs. CDR3 region: CASGLQGANSPLHF. CDR3 sequence (DNA): TGTGCTAGTGGTTTACAGGGGGCCAATTCACCCCTCCACTTT.